Each of the 5 T cell receptor beta chains below was sequenced from the same sample in a study of shared clonotypes between healthy human individuals. Libraries were prepared by immunoSEQ multiplex PCR; TCRdb keeps only in-frame clonotypes and omits some of them. The table records more than 550,000 clones, under 95% of them present only once. CD45RO-negative cells were positively selected for CCR7, leaving out terminally differentiated effector memory CD45RA+ cells. The sample taken for sequencing was naive CD8+ T cells sorted from blood. The receptors were sampled from a man aged 30-40 years in good health.

The chain couples TRBV19 to TRBJ2-7; D perhaps matches TRBD1 (5 bases). Germline values: CDR1 LNHDA, CDR2 SQIVND (reference sequence). The CDR3 is 13 residues long. V lost 5 bases and J lost 9, with 17 bases in between. CDR3 in DNA: TGTGCCAGTAGTCCCTCTAGGGGTAGAGGGCAGTACTTC. Translated, it gives CASSPSRGRGQYF.

The CDR3 sequence is CASSSSTSGSYNEQFF. CDR3 DNA: TGTGCCAGCAGCTCTTCAACTAGCGGGAGCTACAATGAGCAGTTCTTC. V is TRBV7-9 and J is TRBJ2-1; 11 bases match TRBD2. The CDR3 is 16 amino acids. CDR1 SEHNR and CDR2 FQNEAQ come from the germline V gene (reference sequence). J was trimmed by 3 bases and V by 4 bases; bases with no gene match: 5.

The rearrangement uses TRBV5-1 and TRBJ1-5; unclear D gene. The CDR3 consists of 17 residues. Germline V gene data show CDR1 as SGHRS and CDR2 as YFSETQ. Deletions cut 2 bases from V and 7 bases from J, with 22 bases between. This CDR3 is CASSFPGMSGVGQPQHF. In DNA form, the CDR3 reads TGCGCCAGCAGCTTCCCGGGGATGTCCGGGGTGGGCCAGCCCCAGCATTTT.

A single count supports this clone. The rearrangement joins TRBV13 to TRBJ2-7, with D possibly TRBD1 on 6 matching bases. Germline V gene data show CDR1 as PRHDT and CDR2 as FYEKMQ (reference sequence). This CDR3 region has 16 residues. V lost 3 bases and J 1 base, leaving 16 bases between the germline ends. CDR3 DNA: TGTGCCAGCAGCTTCATGACGAGGGGGAGTTCCTACGAGCAGTACTTC. Its translation: CASSFMTRGSSYEQYF.

The CDR3 loop reads CASSRTSPSYEQYF. CDR3 coding DNA: TGTGCCAGCAGCCGGACTAGCCCCTCCTACGAGCAGTACTTC. The chain employs TRBV5-5 and TRBJ2-7; the match to TRBD2 covers 8 bases. Germline-derived CDR1 and CDR2 are SGHKS and YYEKEE (reference sequence). The CDR3 contains 14 residues. The trim removed 4 bases at V and 0 bases at J, leaving 3 bases unmatched.